Listed below are T cell receptor beta chains from one sample, sequenced in a study of blood T cell repertoires in COVID-19. TCRdb's table, derived via immunoSEQ multiplex PCR, lists solely in-frame clones and lacks some. The data hold about 290,000 clones, with around four fifths observed a single time. Input material: peripheral blood. All receptors come from a woman in her 50s with active or convalescent COVID-19. The CDR3 runs from the conserved cysteine through the conserved F or W. The D gene is left open where the match is weak. Clone size, where shown, is once, few, many, or a class for clones that have expanded.

>.|TRBJ1-2|15|TRBV3-1/TRBV3-2|once
TGTGCCAGCAGCCAAGATCTTGGGGGGAGGGGTGGCTACACCTTC
CASSQDLGGRGGYTF
>TRBD2|TRBJ2-3|13|TRBV5-6|.
TGTGCCAGCAGCTTGAGCGGGAGGTATACGCAGTATTTT
CASSLSGRYTQYF
>.|TRBJ1-1|14|TRBV2|.
TGTGCCAGCAGTCGGAAACAGTTGAACACTGAAGCTTTCTTT
CASSRKQLNTEAFF
>TRBD2|TRBJ2-1|16|TRBV7-9|once
TGTGCCAGCAGTTCTACAGGGACTAGCTCCTACAATGAGCAGTTCTTC
CASSSTGTSSYNEQFF
>TRBD1|TRBJ1-2|13|TRBV9|.
TGTGCCAGCAGCTCGATCGGGACAGGCAGCTACACCTTC
CASSSIGTGSYTF
>TRBD2|TRBJ2-2|16|TRBV5-4|.
TGTGCCAGCAGCTTGCGGGCGGGAGTCAACACCGGGGAGCTGTTTTTT
CASSLRAGVNTGELFF
>.|TRBJ1-4|13|TRBV10-3|.
TGTGCCATCAGTGAGTCGGGGGGTGAAAAACTGTTTTTT
CAISESGGEKLFF
>.|TRBJ1-2|14|TRBV18|once
TGTGCCAGCTCCGTCGGGGATTTGACCTATGGCTACACCTTC
CASSVGDLTYGYTF
>.|TRBJ2-3|14|TRBV5-6|.
TGTGCCAGCAGCTTGGCGGGATGGACAGATACGCAGTATTTT
CASSLAGWTDTQYF
>TRBD1|TRBJ1-2|15|TRBV5-1|.
TGCGCCAGCAGCGGGGGACAGGGGGAGTTCGATGGCTACACCTTC
CASSGGQGEFDGYTF
>.|TRBJ2-7|16|TRBV7-2|.
TGTGCCAGCAGCTTAATGGTGTGGTCGAGCTCCTACGAGCAGTACTTC
CASSLMVWSSSYEQYF
>TRBD1|TRBJ1-2|14|TRBV9|.
TGTGCCAGCAGCGTAACTACAGGGGTATATGGCTACACCTTC
CASSVTTGVYGYTF
>.|TRBJ1-5|16|TRBV18|.
TGTGCCAGCTCACCAGACAGACCTTATAGCAATCAGCCCCAGCATTTT
CASSPDRPYSNQPQHF
>.|TRBJ2-7|13|TRBV6-5|.
TGTGCCAGTACTCCGGGACTTTACTACGAGCAGTACTTC
CASTPGLYYEQYF
>TRBD1|TRBJ1-1|15|TRBV2|.
TGTGCCAGCAGTGAGCTGGGACAGACGAACACTGAAGCTTTCTTT
CASSELGQTNTEAFF
>TRBD1|TRBJ1-2|14|TRBV4-1|.
TGCGCCAGCCGTCGGACAGGGGCTAACTATGGCTACACCTTC
CASRRTGANYGYTF
>TRBD2|TRBJ2-3|16|TRBV5-1|.
TGCGCCAGCAGCTCCTCCGGACTAGCGGGAGAGGGTACGCAGTATTTT
CASSSSGLAGEGTQYF
>.|TRBJ2-4|15|TRBV18|once
TGTGCCAGCTCACCACCCACAGGGGGGGGAAACATTCAGTACTTC
CASSPPTGGGNIQYF
>TRBD1|TRBJ1-6|14|TRBV29-1|.
TGCAGCGTCGGTATGGGGACAGATAATTCACCCCTCCACTTT
CSVGMGTDNSPLHF
>.|TRBJ1-1|14|TRBV19|.
TGTGCCAGTAGAACGGGACACTTGAACACTGAAGCTTTCTTT
CASRTGHLNTEAFF
>TRBD1|TRBJ1-5|13|TRBV18|few
TGTGCCAGACTACAGGGGGACAATCAGCCCCAGCATTTT
CARLQGDNQPQHF
>TRBD2|TRBJ2-5|15|TRBV4-2|.
TGTGCCAGCAGTCATGGACTAGCGAGGGGGGAGACCCAGTACTTC
CASSHGLARGETQYF
>.|TRBJ1-2|13|TRBV10-3|.
TGTGCCATCAGTGAGTTCGACACAACTGGCTACACCTTC
CAISEFDTTGYTF
>TRBD1|TRBJ1-2|16|TRBV19|.
TGTGCCAGTAGTCCCAGGGGGACAGGATACTCCTATGGCTACACCTTC
CASSPRGTGYSYGYTF
>.|TRBJ2-5|13|TRBV27|.
TGTGCCAGCAGTTGGCGGGCACGGGAGACCCAGTACTTC
CASSWRARETQYF
>TRBD1|TRBJ2-2|13|TRBV2|.
TGTGCCAGCAGTGGGGACAGGGTCGGGGAGCTGTTTTTT
CASSGDRVGELFF
>.|TRBJ2-7|14|TRBV2|.
TGTGCCAGCAGTAGATACAGGTCGTCCTACGAGCAGTACTTC
CASSRYRSSYEQYF
>TRBD1|TRBJ2-7|14|TRBV5-1|.
TGCGCCAGCAGCCCGGGACAGGGGGGATACGAGCAGTACTTC
CASSPGQGGYEQYF
>.|TRBJ2-5|13|TRBV18|.
TGTGCCAGCGCCGCGGTTGTCCAAGAGACCCAGTACTTC
CASAAVVQETQYF
>.|TRBJ2-5|12|TRBV27|.
TGTGCCACCGGCCGGGTTCCCGAGACCCAGTACTTC
CATGRVPETQYF
>.|TRBJ1-2|12|TRBV19|.
TGTGCCAGTAGCGGGAGGGGATATGGCTACACCTTC
CASSGRGYGYTF
>TRBD1|TRBJ1-4|14|TRBV11-2|once
TGTGCCAGCAGCTTTGACAGGGCTAATGAAAAACTGTTTTTT
CASSFDRANEKLFF
>TRBD2|TRBJ2-5|15|TRBV7-2|.
TGTGCCAGCAGCTTAATGGGAGGGCCACAAGAGACCCAGTACTTC
CASSLMGGPQETQYF
>TRBD1|TRBJ2-4|15|TRBV6-2/TRBV6-3|.
TGTGCCAGCAGACCTTCCGGGACAGCTAGAAACATTCAGTACTTC
CASRPSGTARNIQYF
>.|TRBJ2-6|14|TRBV7-2|.
TGTGCCAGCAGCGCAGACTCTGGGGCCAACGTCCTGACTTTC
CASSADSGANVLTF
>TRBD1|TRBJ1-1|16|TRBV25-1|.
TGTGCCAGCAGTCCAAACCGACAGGGGGCTAGCACTGAAGCTTTCTTT
CASSPNRQGASTEAFF
>.|TRBJ2-5|11|TRBV9|.
TGTGCCAGCGGTCCCCGGGAGACCCAGTACTTC
CASGPRETQYF
>TRBD2|TRBJ2-7|13|TRBV10-3|.
TGTGCCATCAGTGGAGCGGGAGGGAACGAGCAGTACTTC
CAISGAGGNEQYF
>.|TRBJ2-7|14|TRBV5-1|.
TGCGCCAGCAGCTTGGCGGGGAACCCCTACGAGCAGTACTTC
CASSLAGNPYEQYF
>.|TRBJ2-1|15|TRBV3-1/TRBV3-2|.
TGTGCCAGCAGCCAAGAGGTCCACCTCGGAGGTGAGCAGTTCTTC
CASSQEVHLGGEQFF
>TRBD2|TRBJ2-5|17|TRBV7-9|.
TGTGCCAGCAGCTTAGGGGCTAGCGGGAGGGCCGGAGAGACCCAGTACTTC
CASSLGASGRAGETQYF
>TRBD1|TRBJ2-7|12|TRBV6-6|few
TGTGCCAGCAGGATCCGGGACAGTGAGCAGTACTTC
CASRIRDSEQYF
>TRBD2|TRBJ2-2|15|TRBV5-1|once
TGCGCCAGCAGGCTAGCGGGAGGTTATACCGGGGAGCTGTTTTTT
CASRLAGGYTGELFF
>TRBD1|TRBJ1-4|13|TRBV14|few
TGTGCCAGCAGCCAGATCGGACAGGGGAAACTGTTTTTT
CASSQIGQGKLFF
>.|TRBJ2-5|13|TRBV4-1|.
TGCGCCAGCAGCCAAGAATTTGAGGGGGCCCAGTACTTC
CASSQEFEGAQYF
>.|TRBJ2-1|15|TRBV7-2|once
TGTGCCAGCAGCGCAGACATAAGCTCCTACAATGAGCAGTTCTTC
CASSADISSYNEQFF
>TRBD2|TRBJ2-1|13|TRBV29-1|.
TGCAGCGTAATAGCGGGCCCCTACAATGAGCAGTTCTTC
CSVIAGPYNEQFF
>TRBD1|TRBJ2-2|16|TRBV7-9|.
TGTGCCAGCAGCTCCGCGAGAGGGGGCAGAACCGGGGAGCTGTTTTTT
CASSSARGGRTGELFF
>TRBD1|TRBJ2-2|14|TRBV10-3|.
TGTGCCGTAAGGGGGCATACCACCACCGGGGAGCTGTTTTTT
CAVRGHTTTGELFF
>TRBD2|TRBJ2-7|16|TRBV7-2|.
TGTGCCAGCAGCCCAGGGACTAGCGGGAGGGCCTACGAGCAGTACTTC
CASSPGTSGRAYEQYF
>.|TRBJ2-7|14|TRBV7-2|.
TGTGCCAGCAGCGAAGTGGGGGACAACTACGAGCAGTACTTC
CASSEVGDNYEQYF
>.|TRBJ1-2|16|TRBV19|.
TGTGCCAGTACCTTAACCTATCGGACAGCTAACTATGGCTACACCTTC
CASTLTYRTANYGYTF
>TRBD1|TRBJ1-1|14|TRBV6-6|.
TGTGCCAGCAGCCCGCAGGGGGCGAACACTGAAGCTTTCTTT
CASSPQGANTEAFF
>TRBD1|TRBJ1-6|15|TRBV2|.
TGTGCCAGCAGCGGACAGGGCTCGGGTAATTCACCCCTCCACTTT
CASSGQGSGNSPLHF
>TRBD1|TRBJ1-5|14|TRBV12-5|.
TGTGCTAGTGGCCCCGGGACAGCAAATCAGCCCCAGCATTTT
CASGPGTANQPQHF
>TRBD1|TRBJ1-1|15|TRBV2|.
TGTGCCAGCAGGGACAGGGAGCCCTCGAACACTGAAGCTTTCTTT
CASRDREPSNTEAFF
>TRBD2|TRBJ2-2|17|TRBV6-2/TRBV6-3|few
TGTGCCAGCAGTTCCCGGCGCGGGAGGGGGAACACCGGGGAGCTGTTTTTT
CASSSRRGRGNTGELFF